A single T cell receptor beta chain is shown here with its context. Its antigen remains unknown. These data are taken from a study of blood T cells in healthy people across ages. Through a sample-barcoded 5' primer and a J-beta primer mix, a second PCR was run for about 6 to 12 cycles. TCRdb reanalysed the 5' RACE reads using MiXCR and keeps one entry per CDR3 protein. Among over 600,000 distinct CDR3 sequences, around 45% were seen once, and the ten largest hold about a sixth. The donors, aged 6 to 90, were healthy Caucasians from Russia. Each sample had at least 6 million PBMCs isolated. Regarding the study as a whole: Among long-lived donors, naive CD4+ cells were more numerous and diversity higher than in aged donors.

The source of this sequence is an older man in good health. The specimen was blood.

CDR3 in amino acids: CASSIWTGGVTTDTQYF. The CDR3 region has the DNA TGTGCCAGCAGCATCTGGACAGGGGGCGTCACCACAGATACGCAGTATTTT. The V gene is TRBV7-2, the J gene TRBJ2-3, with TRBD1 matching 11 bases. J gave up 2 bases and V 5 bases, and 9 bases lay outside the gene matches. This CDR3 has 17 residues. Germline CDR1 is SGHTA and CDR2 is FQGNSA.